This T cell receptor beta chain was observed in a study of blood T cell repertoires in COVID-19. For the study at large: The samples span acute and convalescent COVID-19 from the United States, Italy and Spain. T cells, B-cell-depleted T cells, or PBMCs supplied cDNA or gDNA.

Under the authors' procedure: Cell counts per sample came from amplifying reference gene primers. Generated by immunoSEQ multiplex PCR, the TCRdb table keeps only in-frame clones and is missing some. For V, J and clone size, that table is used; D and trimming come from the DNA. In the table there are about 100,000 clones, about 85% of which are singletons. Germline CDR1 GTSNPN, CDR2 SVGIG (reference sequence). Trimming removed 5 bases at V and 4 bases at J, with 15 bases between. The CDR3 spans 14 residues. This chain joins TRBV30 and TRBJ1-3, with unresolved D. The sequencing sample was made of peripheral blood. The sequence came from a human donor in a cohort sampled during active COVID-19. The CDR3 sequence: CAWGLGLRGNTIYF. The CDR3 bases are TGTGCCTGGGGGCTAGGCTTGAGAGGAAACACCATATATTTT. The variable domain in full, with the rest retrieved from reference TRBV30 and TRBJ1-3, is SQTIHQWPATLVQPVGSPLSLECTVEGTSNPNLYWYRQAAGRGLQLLFYSVGIGQISSEVPQNLSASRPQDRQFILSSKKLLLSDSGFYLCAWGLGLRGNTIYFGEGSWLTVV.